These 23 T cell receptor beta chains were all obtained from the same sample, sequenced in a study of response to subunit inactivated influenza vaccine. TCRdb re-derived calls from the RT-PCR reads in MiXCR, one entry per CDR3 protein. The sample yields over 650,000 distinct CDR3 sequences, around a sixth seen once. The sample here was PBMCs from blood, taken 5 days after vaccination. These receptors were taken from a man aged 45-65 years who received an inactivated influenza vaccine.

This clonotype has just a few counts. This chain joins TRBV24-1 and TRBJ1-6; D not certain. The CDR3 loop spans 15 amino acids. Germline V lookup: CDR1 KGHDR, CDR2 SFDVKD. V lost 7 bases to trimming and J lost 0 bases, with 9 bases between them. The CDR3 DNA follows: TGTGCCACCAGCGACGGGAGCTCCTATAATTCACCCCTCCACTTT. Translating gives CATSDGSSYNSPLHF.

This clonotype was seen a handful of times. The rearrangement uses TRBV7-9 and TRBJ2-5; 10 bases are shared with TRBD1. In germline, CDR1 is SEHNR, CDR2 FQNEAQ (reference sequence). This CDR3 is 16 amino acids long. Trimming took 5 bases from V and 1 from J; bases not matched to a gene: 7. CDR3 region: CASSLGDRGAQETQYF. The CDR3 nucleotides read TGTGCCAGCAGCCTAGGGGACAGGGGAGCCCAAGAGACCCAGTACTTC.

This clonotype was detected ten times or more. The chain has TRBV28 and TRBJ1-6; D perhaps matches TRBD1 (5 bases). Trimming removed 4 bases from V and 13 bases from J, with 23 bases in between. Germline CDR1 is MDHEN and CDR2 is SYDVKM. This CDR3 is built from 16 residues. The chain's CDR3 is CASSSTPGAGPRPLHF. DNA for the CDR3: TGTGCCAGCAGTTCTACCCCCGGGGCAGGACCTAGGCCCCTCCACTTT. The full variable domain, rest sourced from reference TRBV28 and TRBJ1-6, is DVKVTQSSRYLVKRTGEKVFLECVQDMDHENMFWYRQDPGLGLRLIYFSYDVKMKEKGDIPEGYSVSREKKERFSLILESASTNQTSMYLCASSSTPGAGPRPLHFGNGTRLTVT.

This clonotype has just a few counts. J is TRBJ2-4 and V is TRBV4-3; the D is unclear. Germline CDR1 is LGHNA and CDR2 is YSLEER. The V end lost 0 bases, the J end lost 0 bases, and 12 bases lay between the germline ends. CDR3 length: 17 residues. This CDR3 is CASSQEGSGIAKNIQYF. For the CDR3, the DNA is TGCGCCAGCAGCCAAGAAGGATCAGGTATAGCCAAAAACATTCAGTACTTC.

The chain recombines TRBV29-1 with TRBJ2-5; 9 positions match TRBD1. J gave up 1 base and V 4 bases, and 7 bases lay outside the gene matches. Per germline, CDR1 SQVTM and CDR2 ANQGSEA. This CDR3 region has 15 residues. CDR3 coding DNA: TGCAGCGTTGTATCTGGGACAGGGTCCCAAGAGACCCAGTACTTC. The encoded protein is CSVVSGTGSQETQYF.

This clonotype was recorded a few times. V and J are TRBV7-2 and TRBJ2-7; D assignment may be TRBD1 or TRBD2 (5 bases each). The CDR3 is 16 amino acids. Germline loops: CDR1 SGHTA, CDR2 FQGNSA. V shed 1 base and J shed 3 bases, with 16 bases lying between them. In nucleotides, the CDR3 is TGTGCCAGCAGCTTAGGTTCAGGGAGTTCGGGCTACGAGCAGTACTTC. As protein: CASSLGSGSSGYEQYF.

This clonotype has only a few counts. Compared with germline, one end of the junction differs, possibly owing to a read error. The rearrangement uses TRBV28 and TRBJ1-1; a possible D gene is TRBD1 (5 bases). The CDR3 covers 13 residues. The V gene's germline CDR1 is MDHEN and CDR2 SYDVKM. The CDR3 is CASSLSGNPEAFF. The CDR3 DNA reads as TGTGCCAGCAGTTTGTCAGGGAACCCTGAAGCTTTCTTT.

In its sample, this clonotype was seen a few times. The genes are TRBV10-3 and TRBJ2-2; D possibly corresponds to TRBD2 (6 bases). CDR1 is ENHRY, CDR2 SYGVKD, per germline. This CDR3 contains 14 residues. With 10 bases removed from V and 6 bases from J, the gap between germline ends came to 18 bases. Written as DNA, the CDR3 is TGTGCCAGCCTGGGGGGAGTATCGGCCGGGGAGCTGTTTTTT. Its protein is CASLGGVSAGELFF.

This clonotype was counted a few times. V is TRBV4-1 and J is TRBJ1-2; 7 bases line up with TRBD1. This CDR3 contains 13 residues. The V segment lost 2 bases and the J segment 6 bases; nucleotides outside the gene matches: 3. Looked up from germline, CDR1 is MGHRA and CDR2 is YSYEKL. CDR3 sequence (DNA): TGCGCCAGCAGCCAACGGACAGGCCATGGCTACACCTTC. This sequence encodes CASSQRTGHGYTF.

This clonotype came up a few times. V usage is TRBV7-8 and J usage is TRBJ2-5, with TRBD1 matching over 9 bases. The V gene's germline CDR1 is SGHVS and CDR2 FQNEAQ. Germline trimming cut 5 bases from V and 4 bases from J; bases unmatched to any gene: 8. The CDR3 length is 15 residues. The DNA for the CDR3 is TGTGCCAGCAGCCCGACAGGGGGTGGGCCAGAGACCCAGTACTTC. Translating gives CASSPTGGGPETQYF.

The chain joins TRBV15 to TRBJ1-2, with D uncertain. Germline V gene data show CDR1 as LNHNV and CDR2 as YYDKDF (reference sequence). V was trimmed by 0 bases and J by 5 bases, leaving 13 bases between them. This CDR3 contains 15 residues. CDR3: CATSRDLTVAYGYTF. The CDR3 DNA follows: TGTGCCACCAGCAGAGATCTGACGGTGGCATATGGCTACACCTTC.

A few counts support this clonotype. CDR3 loop: CASSFEPGGAYEQYF. The CDR3 DNA is TGCGCCAGCAGCTTTGAGCCAGGGGGCGCCTACGAGCAGTACTTC. The chain has TRBV5-1 and TRBJ2-7; 8 nucleotides agree with TRBD1. After removal of 2 bases from V and 2 bases from J, the junction contained 6 bases not matched to a gene. The CDR3 sequence is 15 residues long. The germline gives CDR1 SGHRS, CDR2 YFSETQ.

This clonotype has a handful of counts. The chain combines TRBV7-2 with TRBJ1-5; perhaps TRBD1 as D (6 bases). The V end lost 1 base, the J end lost 7 bases, and 14 bases lay between the germline ends. CDR3 size: 15 residues. Per germline, CDR1 SGHTA and CDR2 FQGNSA. In DNA, the CDR3 is TGTGCCAGCAGCTTAGTGGAGGGGGAAGGCCAGCCCCAGCATTTT. This encodes CASSLVEGEGQPQHF. The full variable domain, with the rest looked up from reference TRBV7-2 and TRBJ1-5, is GAGVSQSPSNKVTEKGKDVELRCDPISGHTALYWYRQSLGQGLEFLIYFQGNSAPDKSGLPSDRFSAERTGGSVSTLTIQRTQQEDSAVYLCASSLVEGEGQPQHFGDGTRLSIL.

This clonotype came up many times. The V gene is TRBV6-2 or TRBV6-3, the J gene TRBJ2-3; TRBD1 matches 7 bases. Germline V gene lookup returns CDR1 MNHEY and CDR2 SVGEGT. V lost 1 base and J lost 0; bases outside the gene matches: 7. This CDR3 contains 17 residues. CDR3 in DNA: TGTGCCAGCAGTTACTACCCGGGGACAGTAAGCACAGATACGCAGTATTTT. It is translated as CASSYYPGTVSTDTQYF.

This clonotype was counted only a few times. The rearrangement links TRBV12-3 or TRBV12-4 to TRBJ2-6, with D perhaps given as TRBD1 or TRBD2 (5 bases each). The CDR3 runs to 10 residues. The V and J ends lost 6 bases and 17 bases respectively, with 11 bases between them. The CDR3 DNA reads TGTGCCAGCAGCCGAGGGGTCGTGACTTTC. It yields the protein CASSRGVVTF.

The chain recombines TRBV5-1 with TRBJ2-1; maybe TRBD2 (5 bases). The CDR3 consists of 13 residues. Per the germline V gene, CDR1 is SGHRS and CDR2 is YFSETQ. V lost 1 base and J lost 8, with 10 bases in between. CDR3 sequence (DNA): TGCGCCAGCAGCTTGACTAGTATGGATGAGCAGTTCTTC. This sequence encodes CASSLTSMDEQFF. Looking up the rest from reference TRBV5-1 and TRBJ2-1 gives the full variable domain: KAGVTQTPRYLIKTRGQQVTLSCSPISGHRSVSWYQQTPGQGLQFLFEYFSETQRNKGNFPGRFSGRQFSNSRSEMNVSTLELGDSALYLCASSLTSMDEQFFGPGTRLTVL.

The chain is built from TRBV24-1 and TRBJ1-5, with TRBD1 identical over 8 bases. The CDR3 totals 14 residues. Germline CDR1 KGHDR, CDR2 SFDVKD. The J segment lost 4 bases and the V segment lost 3 bases, leaving 1 base of the junction unmatched. The CDR3 loop reads CATSDRQGNQPQHF. The CDR3 DNA reads as TGTGCCACCAGTGATAGACAGGGGAATCAGCCCCAGCATTTT.

V usage is TRBV4-3 and J usage is TRBJ2-3; tentative D call: TRBD1 (7 bases). Germline values: CDR1 LGHNA, CDR2 YSLEER. The CDR3 contains 15 residues. Trimming removed 4 bases at V and 4 bases at J, with 15 bases between. In DNA form, the CDR3 reads TGCGCCAGCAGCCGCAGGGGGGCCGTGGCAGATACGCAGTATTTT. It translates to CASSRRGAVADTQYF.

The rearrangement links TRBV12-3 or TRBV12-4 to TRBJ2-1, with D hard to call. The germline V and J ends were trimmed by 3 bases and 10 bases, with 10 bases remaining between them. The CDR3 totals 12 residues. The CDR3 region is CASSLYPREQFF. As DNA, the CDR3 is TGTGCCAGCAGTTTGTACCCGCGAGAGCAGTTCTTC.

The rearrangement links TRBV20-1 to TRBJ2-7, with TRBD2 matching over 8 bases. V was clipped by 4 bases and J by 4 bases; unmatched bases: 6. The CDR3 is 13 amino acids. Looked up from germline, CDR1 is DFQATT and CDR2 is SNEGSKA (reference sequence). CDR3 amino acids: CSAIAGPNYEQYF. Written as DNA, the CDR3 is TGCAGTGCTATAGCGGGACCGAATTACGAGCAGTACTTC.

J is TRBJ2-3 and V is TRBV7-2; TRBD2 agrees at 8 bases. The CDR3 sequence is 16 residues long. CDR1 and CDR2 from the germline V gene are SGHTA and FQGNSA. V lost 4 bases to trimming and J lost 1 base; unmatched junction nucleotides: 7. CDR3 residues: CASSSHSGTGTDTQYF. CDR3 nucleotide sequence: TGTGCCAGCAGCTCCCATAGCGGGACCGGCACAGATACGCAGTATTTT. Full variable domain (outside the CDR3, taken from reference TRBV7-2 and TRBJ2-3): GAGVSQSPSNKVTEKGKDVELRCDPISGHTALYWYRQSLGQGLEFLIYFQGNSAPDKSGLPSDRFSAERTGGSVSTLTIQRTQQEDSAVYLCASSSHSGTGTDTQYFGPGTRLTVL.

At least ten counts were recorded for this clonotype. The chain has TRBV5-1 and TRBJ1-1; D unclear. The germline V gene has CDR1 SGHRS and CDR2 YFSETQ. V was pared by 4 bases and J by 0 bases, with 10 bases between. This CDR3 is 14 amino acids long. In DNA, the CDR3 is TGCGCCAGCAGCCTGAGTACGCTGAACACTGAAGCTTTCTTT. Its protein product is CASSLSTLNTEAFF.

J is TRBJ2-5 and V is TRBV20-1; 8 nucleotides match TRBD2. This CDR3 is 15 amino acids long. With 1 base clipped from V and 3 bases from J, the junction kept 7 bases outside the gene matches. Per germline, CDR1 DFQATT and CDR2 SNEGSKA (reference sequence). The CDR3, as DNA: TGCAGTGCTAGAGGCAGGAGTAGCGGGGAAGAGACCCAGTACTTC. Its protein product is CSARGRSSGEETQYF.